A selection of T cell receptor beta chains follows, all from one sample in a study of PD-L1 blockade in urothelial cancer. Some clones are missing from TCRdb's copy, which holds only in-frame ones; the method was immunoSEQ multiplex PCR. The table has tens of thousands of clones, approximately 90% seen once. This specimen was PBMCs, taken around atezolizumab (anti-PD-L1) treatment. Every receptor here comes from a man in his 60s with urothelial cancer. The CDR3 runs from the conserved cysteine through the conserved F or W. D genes are given only for firm matches. Not every row has a clone size; where given, it reads once, few, many or a size class.

clone_size: NA; j_call: TRBJ2-1; d_call: TRBD2; v_call: TRBV7-2; cdr3_aa: CASSFIPGTSGRARGQFF; cdr3_nt: TGTGCCAGCAGCTTCATCCCCGGGACTAGCGGGAGGGCCAGGGGGCAGTTCTTC
clone_size: NA; j_call: TRBJ1-5; d_call: TRBD1; v_call: TRBV6-5; cdr3_aa: CASSRTGGSNQPQHF; cdr3_nt: TGTGCCAGCAGTAGGACAGGGGGGAGCAATCAGCCCCAGCATTTT
clone_size: NA; j_call: TRBJ1-1; d_call: TRBD1; v_call: TRBV2; cdr3_aa: CASSLQGARGTEAFF; cdr3_nt: TGTGCCAGCAGTTTACAGGGGGCGCGAGGCACTGAAGCTTTCTTT
clone_size: NA; j_call: TRBJ2-5; d_call: TRBD1; v_call: TRBV29-1; cdr3_aa: CSAVRGRGETQYF; cdr3_nt: TGCAGCGCAGTCAGGGGGCGCGGGGAGACCCAGTACTTC
clone_size: NA; j_call: TRBJ2-1; d_call: TRBD1; v_call: TRBV6-5; cdr3_aa: CASSYAQGVGEQFF; cdr3_nt: TGTGCCAGCAGTTACGCTCAGGGGGTCGGTGAGCAGTTCTTC
clone_size: NA; j_call: TRBJ1-1; d_call: NA; v_call: TRBV2; cdr3_aa: CASSDGGAGMTEAFF; cdr3_nt: TGTGCCAGCAGTGATGGGGGGGCGGGTATGACTGAAGCTTTCTTT
clone_size: once; j_call: TRBJ2-3; d_call: TRBD1; v_call: TRBV7-9; cdr3_aa: CASSAVAGTGGRFTDTQYF; cdr3_nt: TGTGCCAGCAGCGCGGTCGCCGGGACAGGGGGCCGGTTCACAGATACGCAGTATTTT
clone_size: NA; j_call: TRBJ1-6; d_call: NA; v_call: TRBV2; cdr3_aa: CASRRVPSSPLHF; cdr3_nt: TGTGCCAGCAGGAGGGTCCCCAGTTCACCCCTCCACTTT
clone_size: NA; j_call: TRBJ2-7; d_call: NA; v_call: TRBV5-1; cdr3_aa: CASRRDFYEQYF; cdr3_nt: TGCGCCAGCAGGCGCGACTTTTACGAGCAGTACTTC
clone_size: NA; j_call: TRBJ1-1; d_call: NA; v_call: TRBV6-1; cdr3_aa: CASSERGEVYSRPYEAFF; cdr3_nt: TGTGCCAGCAGTGAAAGGGGCGAGGTATACAGCCGGCCCTATGAAGCTTTCTTT
clone_size: NA; j_call: TRBJ2-2; d_call: TRBD1; v_call: TRBV5-1; cdr3_aa: CASTGTANTGELFF; cdr3_nt: TGCGCCAGTACCGGGACAGCCAACACCGGGGAGCTGTTTTTT
clone_size: NA; j_call: TRBJ2-7; d_call: TRBD1; v_call: TRBV7-9; cdr3_aa: CASSPQTGFRVEQYF; cdr3_nt: TGTGCCAGCAGCCCCCAGACAGGGTTTAGGGTGGAGCAGTACTTC
clone_size: NA; j_call: TRBJ1-1; d_call: TRBD1; v_call: TRBV28; cdr3_aa: CASSLGQGEAFF; cdr3_nt: TGTGCCAGCAGTTTGGGACAGGGAGAGGCTTTCTTT
clone_size: once; j_call: TRBJ2-2; d_call: TRBD2; v_call: TRBV4-3; cdr3_aa: CASSQDSGRAVTGELFF; cdr3_nt: TGCGCCAGCAGCCAAGATAGCGGGAGGGCCGTCACCGGGGAGCTGTTTTTT
clone_size: NA; j_call: TRBJ2-7; d_call: NA; v_call: TRBV19; cdr3_aa: CASSMGRAYSYEQYF; cdr3_nt: TGTGCCAGTAGTATGGGCAGGGCATACTCCTACGAGCAGTACTTC
clone_size: NA; j_call: TRBJ1-1; d_call: TRBD1; v_call: TRBV10-2; cdr3_aa: CASSDWDRGNTEAFF; cdr3_nt: TGCGCCAGCAGTGACTGGGACAGGGGAAACACTGAAGCTTTCTTT